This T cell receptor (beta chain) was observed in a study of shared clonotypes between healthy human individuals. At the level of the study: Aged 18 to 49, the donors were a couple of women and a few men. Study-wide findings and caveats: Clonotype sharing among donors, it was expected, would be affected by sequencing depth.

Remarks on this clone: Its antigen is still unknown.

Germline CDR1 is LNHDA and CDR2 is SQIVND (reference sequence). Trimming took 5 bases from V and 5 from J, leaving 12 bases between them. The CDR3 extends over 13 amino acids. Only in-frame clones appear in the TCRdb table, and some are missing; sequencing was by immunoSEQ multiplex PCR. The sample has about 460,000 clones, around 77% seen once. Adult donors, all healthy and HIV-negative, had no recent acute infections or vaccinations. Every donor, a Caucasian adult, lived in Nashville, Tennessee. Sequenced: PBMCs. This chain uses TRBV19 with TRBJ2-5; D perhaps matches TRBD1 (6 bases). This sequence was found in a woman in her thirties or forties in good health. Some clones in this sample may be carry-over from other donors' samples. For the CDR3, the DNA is TGTGCCAGTAGTGTTACAGGGTTGGAGACCCAGTACTTC. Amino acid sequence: CASSVTGLETQYF. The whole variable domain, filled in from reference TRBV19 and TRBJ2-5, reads DGGITQSPKYLFRKEGQNVTLSCEQNLNHDAMYWYRQDPGQGLRLIYYSQIVNDFQKGDIAEGYSVSREKKESFPLTVTSAQKNPTAFYLCASSVTGLETQYFGPGTRLLVL.